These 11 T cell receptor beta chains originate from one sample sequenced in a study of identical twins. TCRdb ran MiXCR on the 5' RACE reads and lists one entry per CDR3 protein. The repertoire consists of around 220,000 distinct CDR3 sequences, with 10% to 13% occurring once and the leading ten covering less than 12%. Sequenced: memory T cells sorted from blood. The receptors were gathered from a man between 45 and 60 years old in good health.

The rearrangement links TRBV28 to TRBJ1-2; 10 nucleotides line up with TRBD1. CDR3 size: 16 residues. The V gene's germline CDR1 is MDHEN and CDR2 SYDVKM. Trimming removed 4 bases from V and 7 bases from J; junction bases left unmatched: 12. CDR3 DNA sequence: TGTGCCAGCAGTTGGCTCCCGGGACAGGGGTTTACTGGCTACACCTTC. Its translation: CASSWLPGQGFTGYTF.

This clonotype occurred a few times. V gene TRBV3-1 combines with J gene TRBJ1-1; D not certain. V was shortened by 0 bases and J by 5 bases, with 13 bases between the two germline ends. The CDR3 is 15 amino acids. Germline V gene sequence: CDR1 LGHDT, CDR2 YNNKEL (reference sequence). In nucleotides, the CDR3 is TGTGCCAGCAGCCAAGATTCATGGACTGGAACTGAAGCTTTCTTT. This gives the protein CASSQDSWTGTEAFF.

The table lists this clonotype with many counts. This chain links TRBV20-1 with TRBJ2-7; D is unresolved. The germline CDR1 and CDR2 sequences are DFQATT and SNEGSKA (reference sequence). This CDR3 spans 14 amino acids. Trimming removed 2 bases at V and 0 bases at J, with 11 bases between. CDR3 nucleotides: TGCAGTGCTAGATCAATAGGACGCTCCTACGAGCAGTACTTC. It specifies CSARSIGRSYEQYF.

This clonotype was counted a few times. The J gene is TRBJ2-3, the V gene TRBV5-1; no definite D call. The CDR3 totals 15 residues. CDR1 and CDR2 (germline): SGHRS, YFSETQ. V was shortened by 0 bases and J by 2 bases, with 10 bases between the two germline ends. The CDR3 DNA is TGCGCCAGCAGCTTGGGTAGGGTGGTCACAGATACGCAGTATTTT. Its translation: CASSLGRVVTDTQYF.

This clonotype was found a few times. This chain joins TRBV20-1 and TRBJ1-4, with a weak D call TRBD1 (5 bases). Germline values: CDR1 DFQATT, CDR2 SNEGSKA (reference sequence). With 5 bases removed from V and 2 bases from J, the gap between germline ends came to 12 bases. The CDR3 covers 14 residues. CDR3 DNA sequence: TGCAGTGCTGCAAGACAGACCACTAATGAAAAACTGTTTTTT. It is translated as CSAARQTTNEKLFF.

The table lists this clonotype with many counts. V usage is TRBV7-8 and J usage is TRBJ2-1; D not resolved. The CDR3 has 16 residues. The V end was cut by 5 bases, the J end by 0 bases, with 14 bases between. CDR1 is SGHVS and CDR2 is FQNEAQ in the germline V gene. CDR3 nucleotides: TGTGCCAGCAGCCGGCGTCTGAGCAGCTCCTACAATGAGCAGTTCTTC. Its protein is CASSRRLSSSYNEQFF.

This CDR3 is CASSSPGRFQETQYF. The CDR3, as DNA: TGTGCCAGCAGTTCTCCGGGACGGTTCCAAGAGACCCAGTACTTC. V usage is TRBV5-4 and J usage is TRBJ2-5; possibly TRBD1 or TRBD2 for D (5 bases each). CDR1 and CDR2 (germline): SGHNT, YYREEE (reference sequence). V was shortened by 5 bases and J by 1 base, with 15 bases between the two germline ends. CDR3 length equals 15 residues.

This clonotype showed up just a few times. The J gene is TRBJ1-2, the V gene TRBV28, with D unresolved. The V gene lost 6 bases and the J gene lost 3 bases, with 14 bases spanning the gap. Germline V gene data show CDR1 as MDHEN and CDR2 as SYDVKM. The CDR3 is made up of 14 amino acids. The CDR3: CASSTGGQDYGYTF. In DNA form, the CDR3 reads TGTGCCAGCAGCACCGGTGGTCAGGACTATGGCTACACCTTC.

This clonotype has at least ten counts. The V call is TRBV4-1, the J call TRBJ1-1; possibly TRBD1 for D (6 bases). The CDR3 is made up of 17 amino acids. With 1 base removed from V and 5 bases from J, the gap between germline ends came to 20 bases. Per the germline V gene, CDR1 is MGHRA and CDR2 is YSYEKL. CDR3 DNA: TGCGCCAGCAGCCAAGGAGTTGTGTGGGGGCCGGGAACTGAAGCTTTCTTT. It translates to CASSQGVVWGPGTEAFF.

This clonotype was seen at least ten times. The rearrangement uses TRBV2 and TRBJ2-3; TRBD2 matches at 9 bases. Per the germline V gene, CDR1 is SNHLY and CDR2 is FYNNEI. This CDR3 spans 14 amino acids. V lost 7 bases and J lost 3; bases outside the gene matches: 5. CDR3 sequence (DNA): TGTGCCAGCAATGCGGGAGGGCCGACAGATACGCAGTATTTT. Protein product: CASNAGGPTDTQYF.

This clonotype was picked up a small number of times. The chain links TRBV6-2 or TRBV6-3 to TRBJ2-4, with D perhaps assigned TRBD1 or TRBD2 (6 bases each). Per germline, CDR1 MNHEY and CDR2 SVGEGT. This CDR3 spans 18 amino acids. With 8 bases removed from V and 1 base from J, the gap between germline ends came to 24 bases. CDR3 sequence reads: CASSSLRGPGLAKNIQYF. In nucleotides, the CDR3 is TGTGCCAGCTCGAGTCTACGGGGGCCGGGGTTGGCCAAAAACATTCAGTACTTC.